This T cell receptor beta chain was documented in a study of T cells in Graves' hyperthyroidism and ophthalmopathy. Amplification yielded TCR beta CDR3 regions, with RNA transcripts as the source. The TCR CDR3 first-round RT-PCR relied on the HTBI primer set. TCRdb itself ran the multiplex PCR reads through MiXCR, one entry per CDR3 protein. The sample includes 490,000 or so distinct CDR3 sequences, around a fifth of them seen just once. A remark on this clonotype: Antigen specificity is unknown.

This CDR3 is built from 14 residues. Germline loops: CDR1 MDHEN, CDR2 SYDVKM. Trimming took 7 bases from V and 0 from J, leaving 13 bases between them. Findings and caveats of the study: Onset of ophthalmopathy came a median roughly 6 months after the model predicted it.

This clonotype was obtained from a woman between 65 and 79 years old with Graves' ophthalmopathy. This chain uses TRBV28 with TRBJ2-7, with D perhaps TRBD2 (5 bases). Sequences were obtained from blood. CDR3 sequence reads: CASTRTGFSYEQYF. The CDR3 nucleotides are TGTGCCAGCACCAGAACGGGGTTCTCCTACGAGCAGTACTTC.